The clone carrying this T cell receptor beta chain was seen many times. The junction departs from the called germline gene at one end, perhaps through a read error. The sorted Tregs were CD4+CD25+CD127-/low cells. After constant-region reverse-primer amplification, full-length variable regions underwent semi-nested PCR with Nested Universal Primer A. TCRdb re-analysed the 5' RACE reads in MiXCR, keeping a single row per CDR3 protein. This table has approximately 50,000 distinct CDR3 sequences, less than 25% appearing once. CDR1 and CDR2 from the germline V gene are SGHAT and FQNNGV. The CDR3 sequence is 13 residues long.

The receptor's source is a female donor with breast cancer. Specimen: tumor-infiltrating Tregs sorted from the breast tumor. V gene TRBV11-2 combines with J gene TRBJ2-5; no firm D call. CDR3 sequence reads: CASRFAQRETQYF. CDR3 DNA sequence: TGTGCCAGCCGCTTTGCACAGCGAGAGACCCAGTACTTC.